This is a list of T cell receptor beta chains from one sample in a study of cytomegalovirus exposure and HLA in healthy donors. TCRdb's copy holds only in-frame clones and misses some; the assay was immunoSEQ multiplex PCR. This sample has some 170,000 clones; about two thirds occur once, and the top ten carry roughly 2.5%. Sample: PBMCs. These receptors all stem from a human donor in good health. Both conserved end residues are part of each CDR3. D genes are given only for firm matches. The size entry is marked missing in some rows and otherwise reads once, few, many or a size class.

TRBD1	TRBV28	TRBJ2-1	-	CASSLGGLMDEQFF	TGTGCCAGCAGTCTAGGGGGCTTAATGGATGAGCAGTTCTTC
-	TRBV5-1	TRBJ1-2	few	CASSFYGQGSGYTF	TGCGCCAGCAGCTTCTATGGGCAGGGGAGTGGCTACACCTTC
-	TRBV7-6	TRBJ1-3	-	CASATGSGNTIYF	TGTGCCAGCGCCACGGGGTCTGGAAACACCATATATTTT
-	TRBV11-2	TRBJ2-4	-	CASSLDIRNIQYF	TGTGCCAGCAGCTTAGACATCAGAAACATTCAGTACTTC
-	TRBV6-5	TRBJ2-7	-	CASSYSGSSYEQYF	TGTGCCAGCAGTTACTCAGGGAGCTCCTACGAGCAGTACTTC
TRBD2	TRBV10-3	TRBJ2-2	-	CAISDGLGGPTGELFF	TGTGCCATCAGTGATGGGTTGGGAGGGCCGACCGGGGAGCTGTTTTTT
-	TRBV5-1	TRBJ1-4	-	CASSLGLGEEKLFF	TGCGCCAGCAGCCTCGGGTTAGGGGAGGAAAAATTGTTTTTT
-	TRBV27	TRBJ1-4	-	CASSFSGFEKLFF	TGTGCCAGCAGTTTCTCGGGGTTTGAAAAACTGTTTTTT
-	TRBV4-1	TRBJ2-1	few	CASSEAGTMGNEQFF	TGCGCCAGCAGCGAGGCGGGAACCATGGGCAATGAGCAGTTCTTC
TRBD1	TRBV19	TRBJ2-2	-	CASSRQGAGELFF	TGTGCCAGTAGTAGACAGGGCGCCGGGGAGCTGTTTTTT
-	TRBV6-1	TRBJ2-1	-	CASSEARVAVNEQFF	TGTGCCAGCAGTGAAGCACGGGTGGCGGTCAATGAGCAGTTCTTC
TRBD2	TRBV4-1	TRBJ2-3	-	CASSQALAGFTDTQYF	TGCGCCAGCAGCCAGGCCTTAGCGGGATTCACAGATACGCAGTATTTT
TRBD2	TRBV5-4	TRBJ2-3	few	CASRPGTSGGLDTQYF	TGTGCCAGCAGACCGGGGACTAGCGGGGGGTTAGATACGCAGTATTTT
TRBD2	TRBV6-4	TRBJ2-3	few	CASSDSGTSGADTQYF	TGTGCCAGCAGTGACTCCGGGACTAGCGGGGCAGATACGCAGTATTTT
TRBD1	TRBV20-1	TRBJ2-1	-	CSARTGAEQFF	TGCAGTGCTAGGACAGGGGCTGAGCAGTTCTTC
-	TRBV5-1	TRBJ2-7	-	CASSFTGSWEQYF	TGCGCCAGCAGCTTTACAGGGTCTTGGGAGCAGTACTTC
-	TRBV4-1	TRBJ1-2	-	CASSQEASGGWGGYTF	TGCGCCAGCAGCCAAGAAGCAAGTGGGGGGTGGGGAGGCTACACCTTC
TRBD2	TRBV4-3	TRBJ2-3	-	CASSPRGGSTDTQYF	TGCGCCAGCAGCCCCCGGGGGGGGAGCACAGATACGCAGTATTTT
-	TRBV5-5	TRBJ1-5	-	CASSLVAGDQPQHF	TGTGCCAGCAGCTTGGTAGCGGGGGATCAGCCCCAGCATTTT
TRBD2	TRBV6-1	TRBJ2-3	-	CASKTSGADTQYF	TGTGCCAGCAAGACTAGCGGGGCAGATACGCAGTATTTT
-	TRBV18	TRBJ1-2	-	CASSLGTEGGYTF	TGTGCCAGCTCACTCGGGACGGAGGGTGGCTACACCTTC
-	TRBV30	TRBJ1-2	-	CAWSVASGREYGYTF	TGTGCCTGGAGTGTAGCCAGTGGGAGGGAATATGGCTACACCTTC
-	TRBV19	TRBJ2-1	-	CASSPASSYNEQFF	TGTGCCAGTAGTCCCGCGAGCTCCTACAATGAGCAGTTCTTC
-	TRBV9	TRBJ1-2	-	CASSPLSDTGYGYTF	TGTGCCAGCAGCCCCCTCTCGGACACCGGCTATGGCTACACCTTC
TRBD2	TRBV4-3	TRBJ2-1	-	CASSPGGSNEQFF	TGCGCCAGCAGCCCCGGGGGGAGCAATGAGCAGTTCTTC
TRBD2	TRBV7-9	TRBJ2-5	-	CASSSDRAGEETQYF	TGTGCCAGCAGCTCAGACCGAGCGGGGGAAGAGACCCAGTACTTC
-	TRBV30	TRBJ1-1	-	CAWRGGAVTEAFF	TGTGCCTGGAGAGGGGGGGCGGTCACTGAAGCTTTCTTT
-	TRBV5-5	TRBJ1-3	-	CASSPDSSGNTIYF	TGTGCCAGCAGCCCGGACTCTTCTGGAAACACCATATATTTT
-	TRBV7-3	TRBJ1-1	-	CASSLKGVTEAFF	TGTGCCAGCAGCTTAAAGGGGGTCACTGAAGCTTTCTTT
-	TRBV7-9	TRBJ2-7	few	CASSPIGWLEQYF	TGTGCCAGCAGCCCCATTGGCTGGCTCGAGCAGTACTTC
TRBD1	TRBV5-6	TRBJ1-6	few	CASSLETGGNSPLHF	TGTGCCAGCAGCTTGGAGACAGGGGGCAATTCACCCCTCCACTTT
-	TRBV19	TRBJ2-1	-	CASSIWVGGPNDEQFF	TGTGCCAGTAGTATCTGGGTGGGGGGGCCTAACGATGAGCAGTTCTTC
-	TRBV30	TRBJ1-3	-	CAWTPSSGNTIYF	TGTGCCTGGACTCCGTCCTCTGGAAACACCATATATTTT
TRBD1	TRBV14	TRBJ2-2	few	CASSLKGTALPAELFF	TGTGCCAGCAGCCTGAAAGGGACAGCACTCCCCGCGGAGCTGTTTTTT
-	TRBV5-1	TRBJ2-1	-	CASSLRGRVSYNEQFF	TGCGCCAGCAGCTTGAGGGGCCGCGTCTCCTACAATGAGCAGTTCTTC
-	TRBV19	TRBJ1-4	-	CASSISGWTDLTSTNEKLFF	TGTGCCAGTAGTATCTCTGGATGGACAGACCTTACTTCAACTAATGAAAAACTGTTTTTT
-	TRBV27	TRBJ2-2	-	CASSLGPRTGELFF	TGTGCCAGCAGTTTAGGGCCCCGCACCGGGGAGCTGTTTTTT
TRBD1	TRBV5-4	TRBJ2-4	-	CASSLWGQDSDIQYF	TGTGCCAGCAGCTTGTGGGGACAGGATTCAGACATTCAGTACTTC
TRBD2	TRBV2	TRBJ2-1	once	CASSLTSGSYNEQFF	TGTGCCAGCAGCCTTACTAGCGGTTCCTACAATGAGCAGTTCTTC
-	TRBV9	TRBJ2-6	-	CASSVALQGSGANVLTF	TGTGCCAGCAGCGTAGCCCTACAGGGATCTGGGGCCAACGTCCTGACTTTC
TRBD1	TRBV6-6	TRBJ1-1	-	CASSSGQGATEAFF	TGTGCCAGCAGTTCGGGACAGGGGGCCACTGAAGCTTTCTTT
-	TRBV6-5	TRBJ2-7	-	CASSYSTSGSYEQYF	TGTGCCAGCAGTTACTCGACCAGCGGAAGCTACGAGCAGTACTTC
TRBD1	TRBV2	TRBJ1-6	-	CASSSKGGRVGNSPLHF	TGTGCCAGCAGCTCCAAAGGGGGCAGGGTTGGGAATTCACCCCTCCACTTT
-	TRBV2	TRBJ1-5	-	CASSEFSYNQPQHF	TGTGCCAGCAGTGAGTTCAGTTACAATCAGCCCCAGCATTTT
-	TRBV7-2	TRBJ2-7	-	CASSQDSGAYEQYF	TGTGCCAGCAGTCAAGACAGTGGGGCCTACGAGCAGTACTTC